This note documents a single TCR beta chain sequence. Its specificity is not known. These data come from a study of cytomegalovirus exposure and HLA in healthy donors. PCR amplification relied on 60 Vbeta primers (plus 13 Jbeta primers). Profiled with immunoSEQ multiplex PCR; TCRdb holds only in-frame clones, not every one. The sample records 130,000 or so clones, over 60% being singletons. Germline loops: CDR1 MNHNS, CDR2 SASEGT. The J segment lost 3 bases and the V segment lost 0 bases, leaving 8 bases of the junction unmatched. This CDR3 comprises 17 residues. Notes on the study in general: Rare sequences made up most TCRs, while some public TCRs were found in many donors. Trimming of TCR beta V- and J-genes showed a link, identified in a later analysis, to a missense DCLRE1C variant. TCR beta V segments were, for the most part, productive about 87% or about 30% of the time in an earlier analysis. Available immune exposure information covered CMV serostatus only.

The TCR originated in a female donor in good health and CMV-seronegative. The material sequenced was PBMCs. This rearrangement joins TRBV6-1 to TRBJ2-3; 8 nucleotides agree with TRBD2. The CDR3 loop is CASSEAARLARTDTQYF. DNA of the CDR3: TGTGCCAGCAGTGAAGCCGCGCGACTAGCGAGGACAGATACGCAGTATTTT.